This T cell receptor beta chain came from a study of OX40 agonist ivuxolimab in advanced cancers. The method was immunoSEQ multiplex PCR; TCRdb's version includes in-frame clones alone and lacks a portion of them. The sample comprises roughly 50,000 clones, 70% to 90% of which are singletons, and approximately 1.3% rests with the top ten. With 2 bases removed from V and 3 bases from J, the gap between germline ends came to 16 bases. The CDR3 totals 17 residues. The germline gives CDR1 SEHNR, CDR2 FQNEAQ (reference sequence). Sequencing was performed on CD4+ or CD8+ T cells sorted from blood, taken in a trial of the OX40 agonist ivuxolimab. The clonotype was recovered from an adult with an advanced solid tumor such as melanoma, head and neck, liver or kidney cancer. The rearrangement uses TRBV7-9 and TRBJ2-2; D perhaps matches TRBD1 (6 bases). CDR3 protein: CASSLPRTVLDTGELFF. Written as DNA, the CDR3 is TGTGCCAGCAGCTTACCACGGACAGTACTCGACACCGGGGAGCTGTTTTTT.